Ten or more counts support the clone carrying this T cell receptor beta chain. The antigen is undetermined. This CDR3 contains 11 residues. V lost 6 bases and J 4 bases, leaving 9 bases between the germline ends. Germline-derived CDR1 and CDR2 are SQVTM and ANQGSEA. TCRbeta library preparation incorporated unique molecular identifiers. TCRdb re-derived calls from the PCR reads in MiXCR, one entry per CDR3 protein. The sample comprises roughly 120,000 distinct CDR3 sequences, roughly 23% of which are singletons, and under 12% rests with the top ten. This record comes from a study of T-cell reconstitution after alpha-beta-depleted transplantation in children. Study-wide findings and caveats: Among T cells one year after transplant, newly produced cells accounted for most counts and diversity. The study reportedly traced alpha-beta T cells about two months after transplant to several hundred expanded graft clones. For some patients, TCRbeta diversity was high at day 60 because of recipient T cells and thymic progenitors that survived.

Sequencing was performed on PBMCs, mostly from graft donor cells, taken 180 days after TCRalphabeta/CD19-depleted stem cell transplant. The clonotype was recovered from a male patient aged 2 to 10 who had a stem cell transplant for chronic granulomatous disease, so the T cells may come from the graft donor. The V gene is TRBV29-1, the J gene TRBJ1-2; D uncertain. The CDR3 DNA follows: TGCAGCGTAAATCAAATCTATGGCTACACCTTC. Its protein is CSVNQIYGYTF.